The 32 T cell receptor beta chains below all came from one sample that was sequenced in a study of CD8+CD57+ T cells in acquired aplastic anemia. Before being chosen for sequencing, patients had shown CD8+CD57+ cell expansion by flow cytometry. Genomic DNA, the template, was used for profiling of the TCR beta VDJ and CDR3. TCRdb re-called the reads through MiXCR, storing one row per CDR3 protein. This table has approximately 190,000 distinct CDR3 sequences, less than 60% appearing once. The sequenced sample was sorted CD4+, CD8+, or CD8+CD57+ T cells (not recorded which) from PBMCs. The receptors were gathered from a human donor with aplastic anemia.

In this sample, this clonotype turned up a few times. The J gene is TRBJ2-7, the V gene TRBV10-3, with D perhaps TRBD1 (7 bases). Trimming pared 7 bases from V and 7 bases from J, leaving 17 bases between. CDR1 is ENHRY, CDR2 SYGVKD, per germline. This CDR3 is 13 amino acids long. The chain's CDR3 is CAIKGQRAVEQYF. The CDR3 DNA sequence: TGTGCCATCAAGGGACAGCGGGCTGTGGAGCAGTACTTC.

This clonotype came up many times. The rearrangement joins TRBV2 to TRBJ2-5; D may correspond to TRBD1 or TRBD2 (6 bases each). The V and J ends lost 4 bases and 5 bases respectively, with 8 bases between them. The CDR3 sequence is 12 residues long. The germline V gene has CDR1 SNHLY and CDR2 FYNNEI. The CDR3 reads CASSGRGETQYF. CDR3 coding DNA: TGTGCCAGCAGTGGGAGGGGGGAGACCCAGTACTTC.

This clonotype was recorded many times. CDR3 bases: TGCGCCAGCAGTGTGAGTAGCTCCTACGAGCAGTACTTC. It encodes CASSVSSSYEQYF. This chain links TRBV10-1 with TRBJ2-7; no reliable D call. This CDR3 has 13 amino acids. Germline values: CDR1 WNHNN, CDR2 SYGVQD (reference sequence). Trimming cost V 4 bases and J 0 bases, with 7 bases left between them.

The sample holds many counts of this clonotype. The chain joins TRBV19 to TRBJ1-1; no reliable D call. CDR1 is LNHDA and CDR2 is SQIVND in the germline V gene (reference sequence). V lost 0 bases and J 3 bases, leaving 11 bases between the germline ends. This CDR3 is built from 15 residues. The CDR3: CASSIDPKADTEAFF. Here the CDR3 DNA reads TGTGCCAGTAGTATAGATCCGAAGGCCGACACTGAAGCTTTCTTT. Complete variable domain (other parts from reference TRBV19 and TRBJ1-1): DGGITQSPKYLFRKEGQNVTLSCEQNLNHDAMYWYRQDPGQGLRLIYYSQIVNDFQKGDIAEGYSVSREKKESFPLTVTSAQKNPTAFYLCASSIDPKADTEAFFGQGTRLTVV.

The V gene is TRBV20-1, the J gene TRBJ1-6; 7 bases agree with TRBD1. Per the germline V gene, CDR1 is DFQATT and CDR2 is SNEGSKA (reference sequence). The ends lost 1 base at V and 9 bases at J; junction bases unmatched: 6. The CDR3 is 14 residues long. The CDR3 is CSARGQGDSSPLHF. CDR3 coding DNA: TGCAGTGCTAGAGGACAGGGAGACAGTTCACCCCTCCACTTT.

The J gene is TRBJ2-3, the V gene TRBV10-1; weak D call: TRBD1 (6 bases). Per the germline V gene, CDR1 is WNHNN and CDR2 is SYGVQD (reference sequence). V dropped 3 bases and J dropped 0 bases, with 7 bases sitting between them. This CDR3 is 14 amino acids long. As DNA, the CDR3 is TGCGCCAGCAGTGATGACAGGAGCACAGATACGCAGTATTTT. This sequence encodes CASSDDRSTDTQYF.

CDR3 bases: TGTGCTAGTGGTCCCGATACCCGCGGGTATGAGCAGTTCTTC. Amino acids: CASGPDTRGYEQFF. The gene calls are TRBV12-5 and TRBJ2-1; weak D call: TRBD2 (5 bases). This CDR3 comprises 14 residues. Trimming took off 5 bases at V and 8 bases at J, with 16 bases between the two ends. Germline V lookup: CDR1 LGHNT, CDR2 FRNRAP.

This clonotype occurred many times. This chain joins TRBV5-1 and TRBJ2-7; TRBD1 is a possible D gene (5 bases). The V gene lost 4 bases and the J gene lost 3 bases, with 17 bases spanning the gap. There are 15 residues in the CDR3. CDR1 SGHRS and CDR2 YFSETQ come from the germline V gene. DNA of the CDR3: TGCGCCAGCAGCCGCCTCTGGGGCTCGATCTACGAGCAGTACTTC. It specifies CASSRLWGSIYEQYF.

This clonotype was detected only once. The V and J genes are TRBV24-1 and TRBJ2-7, with 8 bases matching TRBD1. Germline loops: CDR1 KGHDR, CDR2 SFDVKD. The J segment lost 3 bases and the V segment lost 3 bases, leaving 9 bases of the junction unmatched. The CDR3 has 16 residues. DNA of the CDR3: TGTGCCACCAGTGATACCCCCGGACAGGGACACTACGAGCAGTACTTC. Its protein is CATSDTPGQGHYEQYF.

The sample holds a few counts of this clonotype. The chain's CDR3 is CASRDDSSGNTIYF. The CDR3 region has the DNA TGTGCTAGTCGAGATGACAGTTCTGGAAACACCATATATTTT. The chain couples TRBV12-5 to TRBJ1-3, with TRBD1 as a possible D gene (5 bases). Germline CDR1 LGHNT, CDR2 FRNRAP. Trimming removed 8 bases at V and 1 base at J, with 12 bases between. The CDR3 has 14 amino acids.

This clonotype was recorded many times. The chain is built from TRBV5-4 and TRBJ2-7; 14 bases fit TRBD2. The CDR3 length is 15 residues. With 2 bases clipped from V and 6 bases from J, the junction kept 4 bases outside the gene matches. The germline gives CDR1 SGHNT, CDR2 YYREEE (reference sequence). In DNA, the CDR3 is TGTGCCAGCAGCTTCGCCGGGACTAGCGGGAGCGAGCAGTACTTC. Amino acids: CASSFAGTSGSEQYF.

Details on this clonotype: A read error may account for a junction end that differs from germline. The chain carries TRBV4-1 and TRBJ2-7; D is tentatively TRBD1 or TRBD2 (7 bases each). CDR1 and CDR2 (germline): MGHRA, YSYEKL. This CDR3 has 13 residues. The CDR3 is CTSSQGGAYEQYF. The CDR3 DNA is TGCACCAGCAGCCAGGGGGGGGCCTACGAGCAGTACTTC.

The chain carries TRBV9 and TRBJ2-1; D might be TRBD2 (7 bases). The CDR3 is made up of 16 amino acids. V was cut by 7 bases and J by 2 bases, with 19 bases left in between. Germline CDR1 is SGDLS and CDR2 is YYNGEE. The CDR3 region is CASGRGRERTYNEQFF. CDR3 nucleotide sequence: TGTGCCAGCGGCCGGGGGCGGGAGCGGACCTACAATGAGCAGTTCTTC.

This clonotype was counted many times. The rearrangement links TRBV29-1 to TRBJ2-3, with D uncertain. The V end lost 0 bases, the J end lost 4 bases, and 11 bases lay between the germline ends. This CDR3 is 14 amino acids long. The germline CDR1 and CDR2 sequences are SQVTM and ANQGSEA. CDR3 protein: CSVEDIPFSDTQYF. CDR3 DNA sequence: TGCAGCGTTGAAGATATACCATTTTCAGATACGCAGTATTTT.

The chain couples TRBV6-4 to TRBJ2-1; 7 bases are shared with TRBD1. Germline V lookup: CDR1 MRHNA, CDR2 SNTAGT. The V and J ends lost 6 bases and 9 bases, in that order; junction bases with no gene match: 5. This CDR3 comprises 12 residues. The DNA for the CDR3 is TGTGCCAGCAGCCTGGACAGGACTGAGCAGTTCTTC. As protein: CASSLDRTEQFF.

The chain employs TRBV10-3 and TRBJ2-5; 13 bases agree with TRBD2. This CDR3 has 14 residues. Germline CDR1 reads ENHRY; CDR2 reads SYGVKD. With V trimmed by 10 bases and J by 5 bases, 7 bases remained unmatched. The CDR3 loop reads CATRLAGGGETQYF. The CDR3 DNA reads TGTGCCACTCGACTAGCGGGAGGTGGGGAGACCCAGTACTTC.

The V and J genes are TRBV5-1 and TRBJ2-1; D call uncertain. Trimming took off 0 bases at V and 8 bases at J, with 6 bases between the two ends. Germline V gene sequence: CDR1 SGHRS, CDR2 YFSETQ. The CDR3 covers 12 residues. CDR3: CASSLEGDEQFF. The CDR3 nucleotides read TGCGCCAGCAGCTTGGAGGGCGATGAGCAGTTCTTC. The full variable domain, completed using reference TRBV5-1 and TRBJ2-1, is KAGVTQTPRYLIKTRGQQVTLSCSPISGHRSVSWYQQTPGQGLQFLFEYFSETQRNKGNFPGRFSGRQFSNSRSEMNVSTLELGDSALYLCASSLEGDEQFFGPGTRLTVL.

This clonotype was detected once. The chain employs TRBV15 and TRBJ2-5; 11 bases are a match to TRBD2. Looked up from germline, CDR1 is LNHNV and CDR2 is YYDKDF (reference sequence). The CDR3 length is 18 residues. The trim removed 3 bases at V and 1 base at J, leaving 10 bases unmatched. CDR3 residues: CATSRIAGLAETQETQYF. For the CDR3, the DNA is TGTGCCACCAGCAGGATAGCGGGACTAGCGGAGACCCAAGAGACCCAGTACTTC.

Of note for this clonotype: The final CDR3 position lacks the conserved phenylalanine or tryptophan, pointing to a likely read error. J is TRBJ2-7 and V is TRBV10-2; 9 positions match TRBD1. The germline CDR1 and CDR2 sequences are WSHSY and SAAADI. The CDR3 sequence is 14 residues long. Trimming cost V 4 bases and J 7 bases; bases outside gene matches: 8. This CDR3 is CASSAFGTGQEQYS. The CDR3 DNA follows: TGCGCCAGCAGTGCGTTCGGGACAGGGCAGGAGCAGTACTCC.

Details on this clonotype: A read error may be the cause here, since a much bigger clone is one base away. It is likely a read error, because the conserved phenylalanine at the end of the CDR3 is missing. V usage is TRBV20-1 and J usage is TRBJ2-5; D remains ambiguous. In germline, CDR1 is DFQATT, CDR2 SNEGSKA (reference sequence). CDR3 length: 14 amino acids. Written as DNA, the CDR3 is TGCAGTGCTAGAGATGTGGCGCTACAAGAGGCCCAGTACCTC. It translates to CSARDVALQEAQYL.

As concerns this clonotype: It may be a read error: a sequence one base away is much more abundant. No conserved phenylalanine or tryptophan ends this CDR3, so it is likely a read error. The chain joins TRBV5-1 to TRBJ1-1, with D possibly TRBD1 on 6 matching bases. The V gene's germline CDR1 is SGHRS and CDR2 YFSETQ. The V gene lost 7 bases and the J gene lost 7 bases, with 17 bases spanning the gap. CDR3 size: 13 residues. The CDR3 sequence is CASSLGQNNEAFL. CDR3 DNA sequence: TGCGCCAGCTCGTTAGGACAGAATAATGAAGCTTTCCTT.

This clonotype was seen a handful of times. This sequence may be a read error, since a much larger clone differs from it by one base. V is TRBV24-1 and J is TRBJ2-3; tentatively, D is TRBD1 (5 bases). The V gene lost 3 bases and the J gene lost 2 bases, with 8 bases spanning the gap. This CDR3 spans 14 amino acids. Looked up from germline, CDR1 is KGHDR and CDR2 is SFDVKD. The CDR3 loop is CATSDLGATDTQYF. The CDR3 region has the DNA TGTGCCACCAGTGATCTAGGGGCCACAGATACGCAGTATTTT.

This clonotype was detected many times. V is TRBV19 and J is TRBJ2-3; D gene ambiguous. The V end was cut by 2 bases, the J end by 8 bases, with 11 bases between. CDR1 and CDR2 (germline): LNHDA, SQIVND (reference sequence). The CDR3 covers 13 residues. The DNA for the CDR3 is TGTGCCAGTAGTATATGGCCCCGTCCTACGCAGTATTTT. Translated: CASSIWPRPTQYF.

This clonotype was counted between two and nine times. The J gene is TRBJ2-1, the V gene TRBV30; D gene ambiguous. The ends were cut back, 1 base at V and 6 bases at J, with 10 bases in the middle. The CDR3 runs to 13 residues. CDR1 and CDR2 from the germline V gene are GTSNPN and SVGIG (reference sequence). The CDR3 sequence: CAWSAHPGNEQFF. The CDR3 nucleotides read TGTGCCTGGAGTGCACACCCAGGCAATGAGCAGTTCTTC.

The V call is TRBV29-1, the J call TRBJ1-1; D not certain. The CDR3 spans 11 residues. CDR1 is SQVTM, CDR2 ANQGSEA, per germline. V gave up 7 bases and J gave up 0 bases, with 6 bases separating them. CDR3 bases: TGCAGCGGAATATTGAACACTGAAGCTTTCTTT. Residues: CSGILNTEAFF.

The CDR3 DNA is TGTGCCAGCAGTTCCCTCCGGGACAGTAGCTCCTACGAGCAGTACTTC. Translating gives CASSSLRDSSSYEQYF. The chain recombines TRBV7-6 with TRBJ2-7, with TRBD1 matching over 7 bases. Germline CDR1 and CDR2: SGHVS and FNYEAQ. The CDR3 extends over 16 amino acids. Trimming at V came to 6 bases and at J to 0 bases, leaving 11 bases not matched to a gene.

On this clonotype: Since no conserved phenylalanine or tryptophan closes the CDR3, a read error is the likely cause. The V and J genes are TRBV11-2 and TRBJ2-7; D is unclear. Trimming pared 5 bases from V and 7 bases from J, leaving 15 bases between. This CDR3 comprises 13 residues. Germline CDR1 and CDR2: SGHAT and FQNNGV. The DNA for the CDR3 is TGTGCCAGCAGCGCCCTTCGGCTTTGGGAGCAGTACCTT. It translates to CASSALRLWEQYL.

This clonotype came up many times. The chain is built from TRBV11-3 and TRBJ2-1; D call uncertain. The V end lost 0 bases, the J end lost 5 bases, and 8 bases lay between the germline ends. CDR3 length: 14 amino acids. The germline V gene encodes CDR1 SGHNT and CDR2 YENEEA. DNA for the CDR3: TGTGCCAGCAGCTTAGATCGGTTCCACAATGAGCAGTTCTTC. It specifies CASSLDRFHNEQFF.

This clonotype was picked up many times. The chain uses TRBV20-1 and TRBJ2-4; D remains ambiguous. Trimming left V 1 base short and J 2 bases short, with 6 bases between. This CDR3 is built from 13 residues. Looked up from germline, CDR1 is DFQATT and CDR2 is SNEGSKA (reference sequence). The CDR3 reads CSARAGTKNIQYF. As DNA, the CDR3 is TGCAGTGCTAGAGCGGGTACCAAAAACATTCAGTACTTC.

This clonotype was seen at least ten times. The V call is TRBV5-1, the J call TRBJ2-7; 8 nucleotides align to TRBD1. Germline V gene sequence: CDR1 SGHRS, CDR2 YFSETQ. The V and J ends lost 4 bases and 6 bases, in that order; junction bases with no gene match: 9. The length of the CDR3 is 14 residues. The CDR3 loop is CASSVTGVPGEQYF. Written as DNA, the CDR3 is TGCGCCAGCAGCGTGACAGGGGTCCCCGGCGAGCAGTACTTC.

The rearrangement links TRBV2 to TRBJ2-3, with a tentative D call TRBD2 (7 bases). V was cut by 7 bases and J by 4 bases, with 15 bases left in between. This CDR3 contains 14 residues. CDR1 and CDR2 (germline): SNHLY, FYNNEI. The CDR3 DNA sequence: TGTGCCAGCAAGGCGGGGGCTCCGCCAGATACGCAGTATTTT. It specifies CASKAGAPPDTQYF.

The chain employs TRBV7-3 and TRBJ1-1; no definite D call. The V gene's germline CDR1 is SGHTA and CDR2 FQGTGA. The germline V and J ends were trimmed by 4 bases and 1 base, with 7 bases remaining between them. The CDR3 is 13 amino acids. This chain's CDR3 is CASSWAENTEAFF. CDR3 DNA sequence: TGTGCCAGCAGCTGGGCGGAGAACACTGAAGCTTTCTTT.